This is a list of T cell receptor beta chains from one sample in a study of Ad26.COV2.S vaccination and SARS-CoV-2 variants. Generated by immunoSEQ multiplex PCR, the TCRdb table keeps only in-frame clones and is missing some. The data show some 390,000 clones, over 75% seen once. The starting material was peripheral blood, obtained in a trial of Ad26.COV2.S vaccine versus placebo. The receptor source for this set is a person between 18 and 60 years old who received the Ad26.COV2.S COVID-19 vaccine or a placebo. Both conserved end residues are part of each CDR3. Fields, in order: D gene, J gene, V gene, clone size, CDR3 DNA, CDR3 protein. D genes are given only for firm matches. Some rows mark clone size as missing; the rest say once, few, many or name a class of expanded clone.

D: NA; J: TRBJ2-7; V: TRBV6-5; size: few; DNA: TGTGCCAGTATAACACCCACGGGGCGAGGATACGAGCAGTACTTC; CDR3: CASITPTGRGYEQYF
D: NA; J: TRBJ1-1; V: TRBV6-5; size: NA; DNA: TGTGCCAGCAGTTACTTGCAGATGAACACTGAAGCTTTCTTT; CDR3: CASSYLQMNTEAFF
D: NA; J: TRBJ2-2; V: TRBV10-2; size: NA; DNA: TGCGCCAGCAGTGAGTCTGGAGGGGCGGTGAACACCGGGGAGCTGTTTTTT; CDR3: CASSESGGAVNTGELFF
D: NA; J: TRBJ1-1; V: TRBV9; size: few; DNA: TGTGCCAGCAGCGTTCAAGTGAACACTGAAGCTTTCTTT; CDR3: CASSVQVNTEAFF
D: TRBD2; J: TRBJ2-3; V: TRBV28; size: NA; DNA: TGTGCCAGCAACTTAAGACTAGCGGGAGGGCCGGATACGCAGTATTTT; CDR3: CASNLRLAGGPDTQYF
D: TRBD1; J: TRBJ2-7; V: TRBV4-1; size: NA; DNA: TGCGCCAGCAGCCGGTTGGGACAGGGGGCGGGCGAGCAGTACTTC; CDR3: CASSRLGQGAGEQYF
D: NA; J: TRBJ2-5; V: TRBV6-1; size: few; DNA: TGTGCCAGCAGTGAAGCGTCGGGGGCCCAAGAGACCCAGTACTTC; CDR3: CASSEASGAQETQYF
D: NA; J: TRBJ1-2; V: TRBV28; size: NA; DNA: TGTGCCAGCAGTTCCTGGGCCAGGGGAGCTAACTATGGCTACACCTTC; CDR3: CASSSWARGANYGYTF
D: NA; J: TRBJ2-2; V: TRBV3-1/TRBV3-2; size: NA; DNA: TGTGCCAGCAGCCGATTCGAGGGAAGGAACACCGGGGAGCTGTTTTTT; CDR3: CASSRFEGRNTGELFF
D: TRBD2; J: TRBJ2-7; V: TRBV20-1; size: NA; DNA: TGCAGTGCTCAGGAGCGGGGAGAGCAGTACTTC; CDR3: CSAQERGEQYF
D: NA; J: TRBJ2-2; V: TRBV6-2/TRBV6-3; size: NA; DNA: TGTGCCAGCAGTGGCAACCCGGATGTCGGGGAGCTGTTTTTT; CDR3: CASSGNPDVGELFF
D: TRBD2; J: TRBJ2-1; V: TRBV11-1; size: NA; DNA: TGTGCCAGCGCCGGGGGGGCGAGCTCCTACAATGAGCAGTTCTTC; CDR3: CASAGGASSYNEQFF
D: NA; J: TRBJ2-5; V: TRBV2; size: NA; DNA: TGTGCCAGCAGGGTAGCGGAGACCCAGTACTTC; CDR3: CASRVAETQYF
D: TRBD2; J: TRBJ2-5; V: TRBV28; size: NA; DNA: TGTGCCAGCAGTCCATTTTTAGGGACTAGCGATGAGACCCAGTACTTC; CDR3: CASSPFLGTSDETQYF
D: NA; J: TRBJ2-7; V: TRBV6-6; size: NA; DNA: TGTGCCAGCAGTTATGCCCCGCAGGGATTCTACGAGCAGTACTTC; CDR3: CASSYAPQGFYEQYF
D: NA; J: TRBJ2-1; V: TRBV19; size: NA; DNA: TGTGCCAGTAGACCTGGGAACAATGAGCAGTTCTTC; CDR3: CASRPGNNEQFF
D: NA; J: TRBJ1-3; V: TRBV30; size: NA; DNA: TGTGCCTGGAGTGAAGGACGGAACAACCCCATATATTTT; CDR3: CAWSEGRNNPIYF